This entry features one TCR beta chain sequence. No antigen is known for it. The CDR3 spans 14 residues. V lost 6 bases, J lost 6 bases, and 12 bases stayed unmatched. The germline CDR1 and CDR2 sequences are SGHRS and YFSETQ. The data were produced by immunoSEQ multiplex PCR, yet TCRdb's version contains in-frame clones alone and is incomplete. The data show around 100,000 clones, approximately 94% seen once. The sample belongs to a study of cytomegalovirus exposure and HLA in healthy donors. Study at large: In a later analysis, the roughly 120 validation repertoires were reported to have used the same platform as the 550 to 850 first-cohort repertoires.

Study conclusions and caveats: Roughly 170 TCR beta chains were listed as cytomegalovirus-associated. Specificity for CMV antigens was confirmed in vitro for three of the CMV-associated chains.

This rearrangement joins TRBV5-1 to TRBJ2-7; 7 positions match TRBD1. This TCR was sampled from a woman between 18 and 30 years old in good health and CMV-seronegative. Input material: PBMCs. As DNA, the CDR3 is TGCGCCAGCACCTGGAACCTGGCAGGGGGCGAGCAGTACTTC. It encodes CASTWNLAGGEQYF.